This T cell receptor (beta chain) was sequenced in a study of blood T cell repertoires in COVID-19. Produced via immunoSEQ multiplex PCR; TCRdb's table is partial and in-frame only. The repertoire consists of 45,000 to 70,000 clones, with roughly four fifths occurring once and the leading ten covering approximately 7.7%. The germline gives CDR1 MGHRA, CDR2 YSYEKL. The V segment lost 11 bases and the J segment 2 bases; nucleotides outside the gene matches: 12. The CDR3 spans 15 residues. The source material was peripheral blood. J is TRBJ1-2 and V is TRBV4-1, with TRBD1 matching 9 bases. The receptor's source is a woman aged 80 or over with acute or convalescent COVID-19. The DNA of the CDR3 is TGCGCCCGCCGCCGACAGGGGGTGACAAACTATGGCTACACCTTC. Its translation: CARRRQGVTNYGYTF.